This T cell receptor beta chain comes out of a study of cytomegalovirus exposure and HLA in healthy donors. Study-wide results and caveats: Later analysis suggested most CMV-associated TCR beta chains were HLA-restricted. In a later analysis, TCR beta V- and J-gene trimming was associated with a missense DCLRE1C variant. Earlier findings revealed that most TCR beta V segments proved productive either about 87% or about 30% of the time.

Use of 60 Vbeta and 13 Jbeta primers characterized the PCR. As originally analysed: About 9.9 million shared chains were among 65 million to 85 million unique TCR beta chains counted in a later analysis. The repertoire was sequenced with immunoSEQ multiplex PCR; TCRdb's copy has only in-frame clones and lacks some. V, J and clone size derive from that table, while D and trimming were established from the DNA sequence. In the table there are just over 150,000 clones, around 84% of which are singletons. V lost 1 base, J lost 7 bases, and 23 bases lay in between. The CDR3 has 18 amino acids. Germline assignment: CDR1 MGHRA and CDR2 YSYEKL. With respect to this clone: Its target is not known.

This receptor was taken from a man aged 50 to 59 in good health and CMV-seropositive. This chain links TRBV4-1 with TRBJ2-1; perhaps TRBD2 as D (6 bases). Material: PBMCs. The CDR3 is CASSQAATRVASVNEQFF. The CDR3 nucleotides read TGCGCCAGCAGCCAAGCCGCGACTAGGGTGGCTTCTGTAAATGAGCAGTTCTTC.